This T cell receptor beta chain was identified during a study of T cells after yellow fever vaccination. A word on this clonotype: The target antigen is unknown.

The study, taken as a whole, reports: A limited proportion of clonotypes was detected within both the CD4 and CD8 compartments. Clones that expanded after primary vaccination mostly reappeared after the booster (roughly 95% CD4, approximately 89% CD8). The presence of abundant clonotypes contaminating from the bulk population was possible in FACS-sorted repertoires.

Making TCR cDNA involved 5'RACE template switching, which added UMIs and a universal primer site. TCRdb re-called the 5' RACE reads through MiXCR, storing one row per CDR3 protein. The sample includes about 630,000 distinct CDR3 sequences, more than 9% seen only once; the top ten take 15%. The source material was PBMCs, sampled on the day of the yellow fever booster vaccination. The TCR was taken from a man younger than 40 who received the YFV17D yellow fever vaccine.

CDR3 sequence reads: CASSQVTATDTQYF. CDR3 DNA sequence: TGCGCCAGCAGCCAAGTCACAGCCACAGATACGCAGTATTTT. The chain employs TRBV4-3 and TRBJ2-3; D unresolved. The germline V gene encodes CDR1 LGHNA and CDR2 YSLEER. V lost 1 base and J 2 bases, leaving 7 bases between the germline ends. The CDR3 totals 14 residues.